The 23 T cell receptor beta chains below come from one sample, sequenced in a study of cytomegalovirus exposure and HLA in healthy donors. Primers: 60 Vbeta forward and 13 Jbeta reverse. TCRdb's copy holds only in-frame clones and misses some; the assay was immunoSEQ multiplex PCR. The sample lists approximately 100,000 clones; approximately 70% were seen once. Sample: PBMCs. Receptors were obtained from a man aged 40-55 years in good health and CMV-seropositive.

The chain couples TRBV6-6 to TRBJ1-2; tentative D call: TRBD1 (5 bases). V lost 4 bases to trimming and J lost 0 bases, with 9 bases between them. Germline V CDR1 and CDR2: MNHNY, SVGAGI (reference sequence). This CDR3 is 14 amino acids long. For the CDR3, the DNA is TGTGCCAGCAGTTCGACAGAAGCTAACTATGGCTACACCTTC. This translates into CASSSTEANYGYTF.

V gene TRBV9 combines with J gene TRBJ2-1; weak D call: TRBD2 (5 bases). CDR3 length: 13 residues. The V gene lost 5 bases and the J gene lost 5 bases, with 11 bases spanning the gap. Germline V gene sequence: CDR1 SGDLS, CDR2 YYNGEE. The chain's CDR3 is CASSGELDNEQFF. The DNA for the CDR3 is TGTGCCAGCAGTGGGGAGCTCGACAATGAGCAGTTCTTC.

This clone was counted a single time. The J gene is TRBJ2-1, the V gene TRBV30; D possibly corresponds to TRBD1 (5 bases). The length of the CDR3 is 12 residues. Trimming took off 4 bases at V and 9 bases at J, with 13 bases between the two ends. Germline loops: CDR1 GTSNPN, CDR2 SVGIG (reference sequence). CDR3 residues: CAWKGLGREQFF. CDR3 DNA: TGTGCCTGGAAGGGGCTGGGGCGTGAGCAGTTCTTC.

V and J are TRBV18 and TRBJ2-3, with D hard to call. Germline V gene data show CDR1 as KGHSH and CDR2 as LQKENI. V dropped 3 bases and J dropped 2 bases, with 6 bases sitting between them. The CDR3 totals 13 residues. The CDR3, as DNA: TGTGCCAGCTCACCTACTTCCACAGATACGCAGTATTTT. Encoded protein: CASSPTSTDTQYF.

The chain combines TRBV6-6 with TRBJ2-3; D is unclear. The CDR3 runs to 15 residues. CDR1 and CDR2 from the germline V gene are MNHNY and SVGAGI (reference sequence). V was trimmed by 2 bases and J by 0 bases, leaving 9 bases between them. The CDR3 loop is CASSYESSSTDTQYF. CDR3 in DNA: TGTGCCAGCAGTTACGAGAGCTCTAGCACAGATACGCAGTATTTT.

The chain is built from TRBV5-1 and TRBJ1-4; D may be TRBD1 (5 bases). Trimming cost V 3 bases and J 1 base, with 10 bases left between them. Germline lookup yields CDR1 SGHRS and CDR2 YFSETQ. The CDR3 sequence is 15 residues long. For the CDR3, the DNA is TGCGCCAGCAGCTACGGGGGGGGAACTAATGAAAAACTGTTTTTT. As protein: CASSYGGGTNEKLFF.

The genes are TRBV25-1 and TRBJ2-7; D remains unclear. The CDR3 is 13 amino acids. V lost 4 bases and J lost 2, with 9 bases in between. Germline CDR1 reads MGHDK; CDR2 reads SYGVNS. CDR3 nucleotide sequence: TGTGCCAGCAGTGGATACACTACCTACGAGCAGTACTTC. The encoded protein is CASSGYTTYEQYF.

V is TRBV15 and J is TRBJ1-2; weak D call: TRBD1 (6 bases). Trimming removed 2 bases at V and 1 base at J, with 17 bases between. The CDR3 totals 17 residues. Germline CDR1 reads LNHNV; CDR2 reads YYDKDF (reference sequence). Here the CDR3 DNA reads TGTGCCACCAGCAGAAACTTACAGGGAACGATTAACTATGGCTACACCTTC. Translation: CATSRNLQGTINYGYTF. Full variable domain (remainder filled in from reference TRBV15 and TRBJ1-2): DAMVIQNPRYQVTQFGKPVTLSCSQTLNHNVMYWYQQKSSQAPKLLFHYYDKDFNNEADTPDNFQSRRPNTSFCFLDIRSPGLGDTAMYLCATSRNLQGTINYGYTFGSGTRLTVV.

This rearrangement joins TRBV9 to TRBJ2-7, with TRBD2 matching over 11 bases. CDR3 length: 17 residues. From germline, CDR1 is SGDLS and CDR2 YYNGEE. The J segment lost 0 bases and the V segment lost 2 bases, leaving 7 bases of the junction unmatched. CDR3 sequence (DNA): TGTGCCAGCAGCGTTGATAGCGGGAGGGAGAGCTCCTACGAGCAGTACTTC. It is translated as CASSVDSGRESSYEQYF. The full variable domain, in which reference TRBV9 and TRBJ2-7 provide the parts outside the CDR3, is DSGVTQTPKHLITATGQRVTLRCSPRSGDLSVYWYQQSLDQGLQFLIQYYNGEERAKGNILERFSAQQFPDLHSELNLSSLELGDSALYFCASSVDSGRESSYEQYFGPGTRLTVT.

The V and J genes are TRBV30 and TRBJ1-5, with 7 bases aligning to TRBD1. CDR1 is GTSNPN and CDR2 is SVGIG in the germline V gene (reference sequence). After removal of 1 base from V and 7 bases from J, the junction contained 4 bases not matched to a gene. The CDR3 is made up of 13 amino acids. As DNA, the CDR3 is TGTGCCTGGAGTGAAGGGGGCGGGCAGCCCCAGCATTTT. As protein: CAWSEGGGQPQHF.

This rearrangement joins TRBV29-1 to TRBJ2-1; D may be TRBD1 (5 bases). V lost 5 bases and J 1 base, leaving 12 bases between the germline ends. This CDR3 contains 14 residues. Germline lookup yields CDR1 SQVTM and CDR2 ANQGSEA. The CDR3 nucleotides are TGCAGCGTTCGGCAGGGTAGGTCCTACAATGAGCAGTTCTTC. This translates into CSVRQGRSYNEQFF.

CDR3 nucleotides: TGTGCCAGCAGCTCAGCCGGGACTAGCGGTTACAATGAGCAGTTCTTC. It specifies CASSSAGTSGYNEQFF. The chain employs TRBV28 and TRBJ2-1; TRBD2 aligns across 11 bases. Trimming cost V 6 bases and J 4 bases; bases outside gene matches: 8. The CDR3 spans 16 residues. Per the germline V gene, CDR1 is MDHEN and CDR2 is SYDVKM.

The sample holds one count of this clone. CDR3 nucleotides: TGTGCCAGCACCACAACACAGGTCGGGTATGGCTACACCTTC. This sequence encodes CASTTTQVGYGYTF. V is TRBV4-2 and J is TRBJ1-2; D possibly corresponds to TRBD1 (5 bases). CDR1 LGHNA and CDR2 YNFKEQ come from the germline V gene. The germline V and J ends were trimmed by 7 bases and 5 bases, with 17 bases remaining between them. The CDR3 covers 14 residues.

This clone was observed once. This chain connects TRBV5-5 to TRBJ2-7; D not resolved. The germline V gene has CDR1 SGHKS and CDR2 YYEKEE (reference sequence). The CDR3 runs to 12 residues. Trimming took 0 bases from V and 7 from J, leaving 8 bases between them. The chain's CDR3 is CASSLASREQYF. CDR3 nucleotide sequence: TGTGCCAGCAGCTTGGCTAGTAGGGAGCAGTACTTC.

This clone was picked up a small number of times. The chain couples TRBV13 to TRBJ1-1; TRBD1 matches 7 bases. Germline loops: CDR1 PRHDT, CDR2 FYEKMQ (reference sequence). The CDR3 has 16 amino acids. J lost 1 base, V lost 0 bases, and 5 bases had no gene match. The CDR3 loop reads CASSLGQGTANTEAFF. CDR3 nucleotides: TGTGCCAGCAGCTTAGGCCAGGGGACAGCGAACACTGAAGCTTTCTTT.

This clone was picked up one time. This chain links TRBV6-5 with TRBJ1-3; D gene unclear. The CDR3 has 14 residues. With 0 bases removed from V and 7 bases from J, the gap between germline ends came to 10 bases. The germline gives CDR1 MNHEY, CDR2 SVGAGI. The CDR3 spells CASSYSVSGNTIYF. The CDR3 region has the DNA TGTGCCAGCAGTTACTCAGTTTCGGGGAACACCATATATTTT.

The chain recombines TRBV5-6 with TRBJ1-4; perhaps TRBD1 as D (6 bases). The CDR3 covers 13 residues. V was shortened by 3 bases and J by 5 bases, with 8 bases between the two germline ends. Germline-derived CDR1 and CDR2 are SGHDT and YYEEEE. CDR3 nucleotide sequence: TGTGCCAGCAGCTCGGACAGAAATGAAAAACTGTTTTTT. It encodes CASSSDRNEKLFF.

This chain links TRBV21-1 with TRBJ2-3; TRBD2 reflects the table's D call only, with no check against the DNA. TRBV21-1 is a pseudogene segment. CDR3 length: 17 residues. The CDR3 DNA sequence: TGTGCCAGCAGCAAAGCGGGAGGGACCAGCCACACAGATACGCAGTATTTT. Protein product: CASSKAGGTSHTDTQYF.

This chain uses TRBV5-6 with TRBJ2-7; no firm D call. Germline-derived CDR1 and CDR2 are SGHDT and YYEEEE. Trimming shortened V by 4 bases and J by 3 bases, and 14 bases separated the two germline ends. There are 14 residues in the CDR3. CDR3 region: CASSRGAVIYEQYF. In nucleotides, the CDR3 is TGTGCCAGCAGCCGTGGCGCGGTTATCTACGAGCAGTACTTC.

The V and J genes are TRBV12-5 and TRBJ2-1; 7 positions agree with TRBD2. V shed 0 bases and J 0 bases; nucleotides not matched to a gene: 11. Per the germline V gene, CDR1 is LGHNT and CDR2 is FRNRAP. CDR3 size: 19 residues. CDR3: CASGLVRASGKSSYNEQFF. CDR3 DNA sequence: TGTGCTAGTGGTTTGGTACGTGCGAGCGGGAAGAGCTCCTACAATGAGCAGTTCTTC.

This clone has only a few counts. The chain links TRBV6-6 to TRBJ2-5; 7 bases align to TRBD1. Germline-derived CDR1 and CDR2 are MNHNY and SVGAGI (reference sequence). The length of the CDR3 is 15 residues. J lost 4 bases, V lost 0 bases, and 5 bases had no gene match. Here the CDR3 reads CASSYSDRVRETQYF. The CDR3 bases are TGTGCCAGCAGTTACTCTGACAGGGTCAGAGAGACCCAGTACTTC.

The chain employs TRBV27 and TRBJ1-2; 8 bases map to TRBD1. CDR3 length equals 14 residues. V gave up 2 bases and J gave up 5 bases; unmatched junction bases: 4. The germline gives CDR1 MNHEY, CDR2 SMNVEV (reference sequence). DNA for the CDR3: TGTGCCAGCAGTTTAGGACAGGGTTGGTATGGCTACACCTTC. It codes for CASSLGQGWYGYTF.

The chain joins TRBV2 to TRBJ2-7, with a weak D call TRBD2 (6 bases). This CDR3 region has 14 residues. CDR1 SNHLY and CDR2 FYNNEI come from the germline V gene. The V end lost 3 bases, the J end lost 5 bases, and 14 bases lay between the germline ends. The CDR3 loop is CASSETRLEDEQYF. CDR3 bases: TGTGCCAGCAGTGAGACTAGGCTTGAAGACGAGCAGTACTTC.